This record covers a single T cell receptor beta chain. Its target is not known. This sample was included in a study of cytomegalovirus exposure and HLA in healthy donors. Findings and limits, study-wide: CMV serostatus was the sole immune exposure data available.

Looked up from germline, CDR1 is SGHVS and CDR2 is FQNEAQ. V was pared by 5 bases and J by 0 bases, with 14 bases of the junction left unmatched. CDR3 length: 19 residues. The PCR contained 60 Vbeta and 13 Jbeta primers. This table comes from immunoSEQ multiplex PCR, and its TCRdb copy is limited to in-frame clones, with some not included. The sample yields 150,000 or so clones, 80% seen once. V usage is TRBV7-8 and J usage is TRBJ1-5, with TRBD1 matching over 9 bases. The TCR was taken from a man aged 25 to 40 in good health and CMV-seropositive. Input material: PBMCs. The CDR3 is CASSLKGTGQADSNQPQHF. CDR3 coding DNA: TGTGCCAGCAGCCTAAAAGGGACAGGGCAGGCCGATAGCAATCAGCCCCAGCATTTT.